The 14 T cell receptor beta chains below all came from one sample that was sequenced in a study of beta chain features in type 1 diabetes. Every isolated RNA sample was fully reverse transcribed, so sequencing captured expressed TCRB transcripts. Using immunoSEQ multiplex PCR, the repertoire was profiled, and TCRdb retains in-frame clones only, with some absent. The table has 100,000 to 150,000 clones, around a sixth seen once. Antigen specificity for these receptors is unknown. Study findings and constraints: All four CD4+ subsets from Type 1 diabetes patients carried moderately but significantly shorter TCRB CDR3s.

The sequenced material came from central memory CD4+ T cells from blood. The receptors derive from a man aged 18 to 29 with type 1 diabetes.

This clone was detected only a few times. The chain combines TRBV11-2 with TRBJ2-7, with 9 bases fitting TRBD1. The CDR3 is made up of 16 amino acids. The V gene end was trimmed by 6 bases and the J gene end by 4 bases; junction bases not matched to a gene: 13. Germline V gene data show CDR1 as SGHAT and CDR2 as FQNNGV. The CDR3 sequence is CASSSLARQGEYEQYF. The CDR3 DNA sequence: TGTGCCAGCAGTTCTTTGGCGCGACAGGGGGAGTACGAGCAGTACTTC.

This clone was seen only a few times. The chain links TRBV30 to TRBJ2-1; TRBD1 matches 12 bases. Germline CDR1 is GTSNPN and CDR2 is SVGIG (reference sequence). Losses at the gene ends were 2 bases for V and 8 bases for J; bases not matched to a gene: 4. The CDR3 runs to 14 residues. CDR3: CAWSKGTGGYEQFF. In DNA, the CDR3 is TGTGCCTGGAGTAAGGGGACAGGGGGCTATGAGCAGTTCTTC. Variable domain in full (rest from reference TRBV30 and TRBJ2-1): SQTIHQWPATLVQPVGSPLSLECTVEGTSNPNLYWYRQAAGRGLQLLFYSVGIGQISSEVPQNLSASRPQDRQFILSSKKLLLSDSGFYLCAWSKGTGGYEQFFGPGTRLTVL.

This clone was seen just once. V and J are TRBV4-2 and TRBJ2-1; D unclear. V lost 0 bases and J 1 base, leaving 13 bases between the germline ends. The CDR3 covers 17 residues. Germline CDR1 is LGHNA and CDR2 is YNFKEQ. CDR3 coding DNA: TGTGCCAGCAGCCAAGATCGGGCTAGTGGGTCCTACAATGAGCAGTTCTTC. This translates into CASSQDRASGSYNEQFF.

This clone has just a few counts. The rearrangement uses TRBV4-3 and TRBJ1-3, with D perhaps matching TRBD1 (6 bases). Germline V gene lookup returns CDR1 LGHNA and CDR2 YSLEER. The CDR3 runs 15 residues. V lost 2 bases and J lost 1, with 9 bases in between. This CDR3 is CASSQNRDSGNTIYF. The CDR3 DNA sequence: TGCGCCAGCAGCCAAAACAGGGATTCTGGAAACACCATATATTTT.

Written as DNA, the CDR3 is TGCAGGGGGGGGATGGTTACGCAGTATTTT. The encoded protein is CRGGMVTQYF. The V gene is TRBV20-1, the J gene TRBJ2-3, with 7 positions matching TRBD2. Germline assignment: CDR1 DFQATT and CDR2 SNEGSKA (reference sequence). The CDR3 runs to 10 residues.

In DNA, the CDR3 is TGTGCCAGCAGCGTAGCCCTGGATAGCGGGGCCACCGGGGAGCTGTTTTTT. Amino acid sequence: CASSVALDSGATGELFF. The chain uses TRBV9 and TRBJ2-2; 8 positions agree with TRBD2. The CDR3 is 17 amino acids. Trimming at V came to 0 bases and at J to 4 bases, leaving 8 bases not matched to a gene. Germline loops: CDR1 SGDLS, CDR2 YYNGEE.

The rearrangement links TRBV6-5 to TRBJ2-3; 9 bases align to TRBD1. Germline CDR1 and CDR2: MNHEY and SVGAGI. The V gene end was trimmed by 5 bases and the J gene end by 3 bases; junction bases not matched to a gene: 6. The CDR3 loop spans 15 amino acids. CDR3 nucleotides: TGTGCCAGCAGTAGCGGACAGGGGTGGACAGATACGCAGTATTTT. Its protein product is CASSSGQGWTDTQYF.

CDR3 protein: CASSQDLAAGRYEQYF. The CDR3 DNA reads as TGTGCCAGCAGCCAAGATCTGGCAGCCGGCCGGTACGAGCAGTACTTC. The chain has TRBV4-2 and TRBJ2-7; D is unresolved. There are 16 residues in the CDR3. Trimming removed 0 bases from V and 4 bases from J, with 16 bases in between. The germline V gene encodes CDR1 LGHNA and CDR2 YNFKEQ.

This clone was counted between two and nine times. The chain is built from TRBV30 and TRBJ1-2; D ambiguous. V was clipped by 2 bases and J by 4 bases, with 14 bases between them. CDR3 length: 14 amino acids. Germline-derived CDR1 and CDR2 are GTSNPN and SVGIG (reference sequence). CDR3 in DNA: TGTGCCTGGAGTTCTAAATCTGCATCCTATGGCTACACCTTC. As protein: CAWSSKSASYGYTF.

This clone was observed a handful of times. The chain combines TRBV11-2 with TRBJ2-1, with D perhaps matching TRBD1 (6 bases). V gave up 4 bases and J gave up 7 bases, with 14 bases separating them. The CDR3 has 14 residues. Germline V lookup: CDR1 SGHAT, CDR2 FQNNGV. CDR3 DNA sequence: TGTGCCAGCAGCTCGCTGTTCCAGGGGAATGAGCAGTTCTTC. Encoded protein: CASSSLFQGNEQFF.

The chain recombines TRBV29-1 with TRBJ1-2; D is unresolved. Trimming removed 4 bases at V and 8 bases at J, with 11 bases between. The germline V gene has CDR1 SQVTM and CDR2 ANQGSEA. The CDR3 runs 11 residues. The CDR3 region is CSVVAGGGYTF. CDR3 DNA sequence: TGCAGCGTTGTTGCCGGAGGGGGCTACACCTTC.

A few counts support this clone. The chain joins TRBV23-1 to TRBJ2-2, with unresolved D. TRBV23-1 is annotated as an ORF whose role is uncertain. Trimming removed 2 bases from V and 4 bases from J, with 11 bases in between. The CDR3 totals 15 residues. The CDR3 coding sequence is TGCGCCAGCAGTCAAGGGATCCTTTTCACCGGGGAGCTGTTTTTT. Residues: CASSQGILFTGELFF.

This clone was found a few times. V and J are TRBV6-5 and TRBJ2-3; 8 nucleotides agree with TRBD2. Germline CDR1 is MNHEY and CDR2 is SVGAGI. V was pared by 6 bases and J by 6 bases, with 8 bases of the junction left unmatched. This CDR3 contains 14 residues. CDR3 amino acids: CASSPKRELDTQYF. The CDR3 DNA reads TGTGCCAGCAGCCCAAAGCGGGAGCTGGATACGCAGTATTTT.

The chain uses TRBV21-1 and TRBJ2-1. TRBV21-1 is marked as a pseudogene. This CDR3 has 16 residues. The CDR3 nucleotides are TGTGCCAGCAGCAAAAACGACCCGCGTAGGACCAATGAGCAGTTCTTC. Amino acids: CASSKNDPRRTNEQFF.